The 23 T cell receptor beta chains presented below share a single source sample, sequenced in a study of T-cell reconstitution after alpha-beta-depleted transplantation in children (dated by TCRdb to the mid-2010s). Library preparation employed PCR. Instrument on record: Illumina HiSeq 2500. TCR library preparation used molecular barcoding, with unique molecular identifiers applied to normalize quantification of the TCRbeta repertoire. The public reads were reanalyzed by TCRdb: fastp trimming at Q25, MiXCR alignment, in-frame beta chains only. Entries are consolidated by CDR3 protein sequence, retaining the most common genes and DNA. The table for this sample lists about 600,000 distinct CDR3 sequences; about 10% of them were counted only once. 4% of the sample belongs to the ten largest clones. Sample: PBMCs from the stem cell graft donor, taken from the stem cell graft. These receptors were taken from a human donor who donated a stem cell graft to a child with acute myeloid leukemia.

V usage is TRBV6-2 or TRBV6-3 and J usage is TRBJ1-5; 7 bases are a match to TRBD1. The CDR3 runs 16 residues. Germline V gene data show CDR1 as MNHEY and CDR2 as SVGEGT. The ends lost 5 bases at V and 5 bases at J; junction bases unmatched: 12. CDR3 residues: CASSPHTTGRDQPQHF. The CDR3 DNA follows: TGTGCCAGCAGTCCACACACGACAGGGAGGGATCAGCCCCAGCATTTT.

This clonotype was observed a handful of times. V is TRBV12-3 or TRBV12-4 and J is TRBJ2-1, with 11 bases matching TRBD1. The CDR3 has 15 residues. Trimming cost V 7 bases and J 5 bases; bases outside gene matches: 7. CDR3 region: CASIKDRGRNNEQFF. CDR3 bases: TGTGCCAGCATCAAGGACAGGGGGCGTAACAATGAGCAGTTCTTC.

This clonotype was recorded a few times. The DNA of the CDR3 is TGTGCCAGCAGTGAATCCAGCGGGAGTTACACAGATACGCAGTATTTT. Protein sequence: CASSESSGSYTDTQYF. This sequence joins TRBV25-1 and TRBJ2-3; TRBD2 matches 8 bases. The CDR3 is made up of 16 amino acids. V shed 1 base and J 2 bases; nucleotides not matched to a gene: 5. Germline assignment: CDR1 MGHDK and CDR2 SYGVNS.

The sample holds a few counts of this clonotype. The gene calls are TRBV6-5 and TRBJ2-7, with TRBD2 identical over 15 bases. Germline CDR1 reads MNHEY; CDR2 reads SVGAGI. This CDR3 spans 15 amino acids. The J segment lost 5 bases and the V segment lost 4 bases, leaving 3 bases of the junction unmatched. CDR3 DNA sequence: TGTGCCAGCAGTTCCCGGACTAGCGGGAGGGACGAGCAGTACTTC. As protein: CASSSRTSGRDEQYF.

CDR3 amino acids: CASSFPTGPGETQYF. In DNA form, the CDR3 reads TGTGCCAGCAGCTTTCCAACGGGGCCCGGGGAGACCCAGTACTTC. This chain connects TRBV11-1 to TRBJ2-5; D could derive from TRBD1 or TRBD2 (5 bases each). The CDR3 totals 15 residues. Trimming left V 3 bases short and J 5 bases short, with 16 bases between. Germline values: CDR1 SGHAT, CDR2 FQDESV (reference sequence).

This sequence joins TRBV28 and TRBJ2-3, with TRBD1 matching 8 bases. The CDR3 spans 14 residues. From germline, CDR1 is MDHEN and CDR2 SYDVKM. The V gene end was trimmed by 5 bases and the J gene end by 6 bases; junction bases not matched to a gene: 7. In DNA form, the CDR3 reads TGTGCCAGCAGTGGAGGACAGGGTCGCGATACGCAGTATTTT. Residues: CASSGGQGRDTQYF.

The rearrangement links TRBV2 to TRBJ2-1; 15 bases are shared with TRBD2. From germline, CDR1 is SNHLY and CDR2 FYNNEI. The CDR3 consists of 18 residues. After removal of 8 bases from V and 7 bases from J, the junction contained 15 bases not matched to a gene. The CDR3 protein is CASCSGTSGRRFANEQFF. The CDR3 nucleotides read TGTGCCAGCTGTTCCGGGACTAGCGGGAGGAGATTCGCAAATGAGCAGTTCTTC. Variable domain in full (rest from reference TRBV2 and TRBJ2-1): EPEVTQTPSHQVTQMGQEVILRCVPISNHLYFYWYRQILGQKVEFLVSFYNNEISEKSEIFDDQFSVERPDGSNFTLKIRSTKLEDSAMYFCASCSGTSGRRFANEQFFGPGTRLTVL.

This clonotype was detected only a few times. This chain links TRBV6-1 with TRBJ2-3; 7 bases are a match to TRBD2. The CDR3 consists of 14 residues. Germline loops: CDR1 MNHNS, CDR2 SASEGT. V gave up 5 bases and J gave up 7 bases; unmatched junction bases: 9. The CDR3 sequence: CASSPGPSGYTQYF. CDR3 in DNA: TGTGCCAGCAGTCCCGGGCCTAGCGGTTATACGCAGTATTTT.

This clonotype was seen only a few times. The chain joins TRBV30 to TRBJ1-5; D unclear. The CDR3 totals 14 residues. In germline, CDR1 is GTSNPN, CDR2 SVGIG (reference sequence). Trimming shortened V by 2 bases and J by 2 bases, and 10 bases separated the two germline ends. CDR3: CAWSRPAGNQPQHF. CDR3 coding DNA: TGTGCCTGGAGTCGTCCGGCGGGCAATCAGCCCCAGCATTTT.

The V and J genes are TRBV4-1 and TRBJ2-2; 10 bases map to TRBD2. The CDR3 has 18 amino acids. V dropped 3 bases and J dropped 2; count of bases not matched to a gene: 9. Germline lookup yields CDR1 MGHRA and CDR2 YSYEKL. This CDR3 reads CASSQEIAGGLNTGELFF. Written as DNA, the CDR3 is TGCGCCAGCAGCCAGGAGATAGCGGGAGGCCTCAACACCGGGGAGCTGTTTTTT.

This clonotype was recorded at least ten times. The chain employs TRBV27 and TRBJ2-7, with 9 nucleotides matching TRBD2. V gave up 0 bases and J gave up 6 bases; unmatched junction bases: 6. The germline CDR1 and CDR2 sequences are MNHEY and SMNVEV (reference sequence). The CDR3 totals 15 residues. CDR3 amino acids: CASSLSNLAGSEQYF. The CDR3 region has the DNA TGTGCCAGCAGTTTATCCAATCTAGCGGGAAGCGAGCAGTACTTC.

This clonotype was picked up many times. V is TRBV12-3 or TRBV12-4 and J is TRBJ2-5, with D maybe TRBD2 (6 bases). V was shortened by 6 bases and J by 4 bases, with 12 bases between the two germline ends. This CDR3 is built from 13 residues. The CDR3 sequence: CASRRGIVETQYF. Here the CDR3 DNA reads TGTGCCAGCAGGCGGGGTATAGTAGAGACCCAGTACTTC.

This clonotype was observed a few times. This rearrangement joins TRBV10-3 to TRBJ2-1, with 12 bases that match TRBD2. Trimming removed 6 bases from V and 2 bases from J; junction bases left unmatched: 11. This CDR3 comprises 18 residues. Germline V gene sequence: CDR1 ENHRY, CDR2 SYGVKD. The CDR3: CAISTGLAGSAAYNEQFF. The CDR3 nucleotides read TGTGCCATCAGCACGGGACTAGCGGGTTCGGCTGCCTACAATGAGCAGTTCTTC.

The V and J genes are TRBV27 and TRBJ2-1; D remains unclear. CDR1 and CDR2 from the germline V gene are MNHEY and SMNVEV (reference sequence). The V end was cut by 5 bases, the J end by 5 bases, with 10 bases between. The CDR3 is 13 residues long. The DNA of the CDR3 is TGTGCCAGCAGTCTCCTCGGTGACAATGAGCAGTTCTTC. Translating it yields CASSLLGDNEQFF.

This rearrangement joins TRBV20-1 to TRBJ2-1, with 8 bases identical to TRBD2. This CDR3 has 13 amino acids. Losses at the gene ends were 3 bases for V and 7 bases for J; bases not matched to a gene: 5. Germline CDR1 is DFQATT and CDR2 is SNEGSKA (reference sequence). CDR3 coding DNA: TGCAGTGCTAGTAGTCCTAGCGGGAATGAGCAGTTCTTC. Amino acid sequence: CSASSPSGNEQFF.

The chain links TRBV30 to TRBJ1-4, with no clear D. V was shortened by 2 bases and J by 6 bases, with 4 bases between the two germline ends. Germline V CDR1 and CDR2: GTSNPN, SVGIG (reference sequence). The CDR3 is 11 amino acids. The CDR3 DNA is TGTGCCTGGAGTCTGGATGAAAAACTGTTTTTT. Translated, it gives CAWSLDEKLFF. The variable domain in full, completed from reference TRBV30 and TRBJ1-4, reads SQTIHQWPATLVQPVGSPLSLECTVEGTSNPNLYWYRQAAGRGLQLLFYSVGIGQISSEVPQNLSASRPQDRQFILSSKKLLLSDSGFYLCAWSLDEKLFFGSGTQLSVL.

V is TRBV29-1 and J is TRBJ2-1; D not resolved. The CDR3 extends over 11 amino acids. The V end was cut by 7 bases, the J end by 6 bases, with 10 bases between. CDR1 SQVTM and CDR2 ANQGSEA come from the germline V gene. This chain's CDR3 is CSASQTNEQFF. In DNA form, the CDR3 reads TGCAGCGCCTCCCAAACCAATGAGCAGTTCTTC.

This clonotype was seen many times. CDR3 DNA: TGCAGTGCTAGGTTTGGGGGTGGGATGGTCAATGAGCAGTTCTTC. Amino acid sequence: CSARFGGGMVNEQFF. The chain uses TRBV20-1 and TRBJ2-1; D tentatively reads TRBD1 or TRBD2 (5 bases each). The V end was cut by 3 bases, the J end by 6 bases, with 18 bases between. The CDR3 runs 15 residues. The germline gives CDR1 DFQATT, CDR2 SNEGSKA (reference sequence).

The CDR3 region is CASSANPSGSTDTQYF. The CDR3 region has the DNA TGTGCCAGCAGCGCAAATCCCTCCGGGAGCACAGATACGCAGTATTTT. The chain joins TRBV9 to TRBJ2-3; D gene uncertain. CDR1 and CDR2 (germline): SGDLS, YYNGEE. The CDR3 runs 16 residues. Trimming left V 3 bases short and J 0 bases short, with 14 bases between.

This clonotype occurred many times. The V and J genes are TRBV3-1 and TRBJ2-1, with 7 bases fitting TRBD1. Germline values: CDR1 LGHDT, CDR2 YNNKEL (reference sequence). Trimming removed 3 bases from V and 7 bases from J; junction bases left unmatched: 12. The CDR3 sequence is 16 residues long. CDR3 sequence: CASSHPGTDKKNEQFF. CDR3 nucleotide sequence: TGTGCCAGCAGCCACCCCGGGACAGATAAAAAGAATGAGCAGTTCTTC.

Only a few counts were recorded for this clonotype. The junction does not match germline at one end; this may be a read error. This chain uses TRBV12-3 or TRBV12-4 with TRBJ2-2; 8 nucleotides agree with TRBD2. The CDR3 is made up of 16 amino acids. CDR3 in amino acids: CASSRSGGGNAGELFF. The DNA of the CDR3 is TGTGCCAGCAGTCGTTCCGGGGGGGGGAACGCCGGGGAGCTGTTTTTT.

The CDR3 DNA is TGTGCCAGCAGTCATAGCGGGGGCGATGAGCAGTTCTTC. It encodes CASSHSGGDEQFF. J is TRBJ2-1 and V is TRBV6-2 or TRBV6-3; TRBD2 matches 9 bases. V shed 5 bases, J shed 8 bases, and the junction held 4 bases outside the gene matches. The CDR3 loop spans 13 amino acids. CDR1 is MNHEY and CDR2 is SVGEGT in the germline V gene.

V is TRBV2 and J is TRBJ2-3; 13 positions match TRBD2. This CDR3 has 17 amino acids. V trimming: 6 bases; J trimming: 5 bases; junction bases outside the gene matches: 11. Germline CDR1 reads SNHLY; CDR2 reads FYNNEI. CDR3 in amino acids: CASSHRPGLAGVDTQYF. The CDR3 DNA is TGTGCCAGCAGCCATAGACCCGGACTAGCGGGAGTAGATACGCAGTATTTT.